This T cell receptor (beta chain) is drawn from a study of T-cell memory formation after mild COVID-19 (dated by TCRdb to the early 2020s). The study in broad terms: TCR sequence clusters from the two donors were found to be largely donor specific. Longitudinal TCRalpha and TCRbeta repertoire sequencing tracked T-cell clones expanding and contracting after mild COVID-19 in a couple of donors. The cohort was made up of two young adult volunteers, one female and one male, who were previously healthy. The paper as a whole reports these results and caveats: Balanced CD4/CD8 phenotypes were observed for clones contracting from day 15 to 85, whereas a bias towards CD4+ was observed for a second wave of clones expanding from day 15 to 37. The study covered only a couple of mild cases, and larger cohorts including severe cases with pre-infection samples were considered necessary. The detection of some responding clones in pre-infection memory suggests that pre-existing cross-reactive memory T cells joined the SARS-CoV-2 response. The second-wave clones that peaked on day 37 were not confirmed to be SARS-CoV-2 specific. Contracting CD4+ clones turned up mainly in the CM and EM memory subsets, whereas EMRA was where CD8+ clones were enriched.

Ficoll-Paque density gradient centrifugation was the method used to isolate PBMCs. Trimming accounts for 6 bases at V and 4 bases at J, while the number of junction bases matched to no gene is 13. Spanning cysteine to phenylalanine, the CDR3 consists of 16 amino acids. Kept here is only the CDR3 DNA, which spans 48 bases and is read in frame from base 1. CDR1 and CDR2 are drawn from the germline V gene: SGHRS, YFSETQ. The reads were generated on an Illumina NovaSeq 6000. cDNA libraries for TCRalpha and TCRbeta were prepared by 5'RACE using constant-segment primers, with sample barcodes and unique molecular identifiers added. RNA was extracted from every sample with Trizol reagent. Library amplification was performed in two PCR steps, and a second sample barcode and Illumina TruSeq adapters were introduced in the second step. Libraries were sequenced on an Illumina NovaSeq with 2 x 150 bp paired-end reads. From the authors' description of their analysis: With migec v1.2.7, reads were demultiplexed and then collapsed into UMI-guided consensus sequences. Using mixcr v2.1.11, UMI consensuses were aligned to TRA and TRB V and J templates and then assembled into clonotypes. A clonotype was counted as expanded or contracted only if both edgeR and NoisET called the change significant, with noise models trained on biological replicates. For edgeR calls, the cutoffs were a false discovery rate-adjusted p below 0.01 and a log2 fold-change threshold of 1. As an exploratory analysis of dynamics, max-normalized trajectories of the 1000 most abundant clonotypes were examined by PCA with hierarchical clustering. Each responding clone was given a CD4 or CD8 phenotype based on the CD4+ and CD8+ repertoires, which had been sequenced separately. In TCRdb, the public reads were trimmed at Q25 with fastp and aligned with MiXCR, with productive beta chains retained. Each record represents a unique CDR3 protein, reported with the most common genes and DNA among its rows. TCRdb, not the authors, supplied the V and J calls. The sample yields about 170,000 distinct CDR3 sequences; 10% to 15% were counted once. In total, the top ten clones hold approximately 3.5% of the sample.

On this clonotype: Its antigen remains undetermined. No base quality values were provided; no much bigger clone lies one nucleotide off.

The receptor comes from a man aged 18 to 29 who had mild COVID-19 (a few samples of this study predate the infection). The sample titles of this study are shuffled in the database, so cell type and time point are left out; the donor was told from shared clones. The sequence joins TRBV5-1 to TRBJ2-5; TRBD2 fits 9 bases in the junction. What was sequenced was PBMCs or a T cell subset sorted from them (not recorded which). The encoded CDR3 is CASKPVAGGARETQYF. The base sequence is TGCGCCAGCAAACCGGTCGCGGGGGGGGCCCGAGAGACCCAGTACTTC.